This TCR beta chain was captured in a study of Graves' ophthalmopathy and Graves' hyperthyroidism. Study-wide points: Also, most clonotypes expanded in the thyroid above 0.001 frequency appeared in blood.

The junction had 4 bases not matched to a gene; V was cut back by 6 bases and J by 6 bases. Germline values: CDR1 SQVTM, CDR2 ANQGSEA. CDR3 length equals 12 residues. Investigators amplified TCR beta CDR3 regions from RNA transcripts. HTBI primers primed a first-round RT-PCR, and a second-round multiplex PCR followed. TCRdb independently ran MiXCR on the multiplex PCR reads; one entry per CDR3 protein. This sample yields about 740,000 distinct CDR3 sequences, of which approximately 40% are seen a single time; 40% to 55% belongs to the top ten. Comments on this clonotype: The antigen remains unidentified.

The chain combines TRBV29-1 with TRBJ1-2, with 10 bases fitting TRBD1. Material for sequencing was peripheral blood. This receptor was obtained from an adult man with Graves' ophthalmopathy. The CDR3 coding sequence is TGCAGCGTGGACGGGACAGGGGATGGCTACACCTTC. Its translation is CSVDGTGDGYTF.